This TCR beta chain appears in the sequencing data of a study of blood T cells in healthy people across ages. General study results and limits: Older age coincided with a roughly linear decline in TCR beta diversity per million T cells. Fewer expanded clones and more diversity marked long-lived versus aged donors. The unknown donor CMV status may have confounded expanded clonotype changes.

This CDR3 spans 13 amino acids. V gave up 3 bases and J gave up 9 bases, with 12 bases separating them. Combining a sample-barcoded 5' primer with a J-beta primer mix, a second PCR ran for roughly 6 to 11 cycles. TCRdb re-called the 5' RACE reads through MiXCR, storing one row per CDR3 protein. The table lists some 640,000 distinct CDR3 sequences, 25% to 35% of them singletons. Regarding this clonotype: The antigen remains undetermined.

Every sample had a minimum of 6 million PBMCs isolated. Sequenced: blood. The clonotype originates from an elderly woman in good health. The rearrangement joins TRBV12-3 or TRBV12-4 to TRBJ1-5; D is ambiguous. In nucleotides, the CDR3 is TGTGCCAGCAGTTTGAGTTCTCTTGGGCCCCAGCATTTT. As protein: CASSLSSLGPQHF.